The 31 T cell receptor beta chains below were found in one sample sequenced in a study of response to subunit inactivated influenza vaccine. TCRdb ran MiXCR on the RT-PCR reads and lists one entry per CDR3 protein. The data show approximately 500,000 distinct CDR3 sequences, roughly 13% seen once. Sequencing used PBMCs from blood, obtained 45 days after vaccination. The receptor source for this set is a man in his fifties who received an inactivated influenza vaccine.

This clonotype was detected many times. V usage is TRBV6-2 or TRBV6-3 and J usage is TRBJ2-1, with D perhaps matching TRBD2 (5 bases). V lost 2 bases and J 4 bases, leaving 12 bases between the germline ends. Germline assignment: CDR1 MNHEY and CDR2 SVGEGT. The CDR3 runs 15 residues. The CDR3 DNA is TGTGCCAGCAGTTACGAGGGAGCCCTATACAATGAGCAGTTCTTC. This translates into CASSYEGALYNEQFF.

There are a few counts of this clonotype. The chain couples TRBV27 to TRBJ1-3; weak D call: TRBD1 (6 bases). The CDR3 is 15 residues long. The germline V and J ends were trimmed by 5 bases and 2 bases, with 13 bases remaining between them. The germline CDR1 and CDR2 sequences are MNHEY and SMNVEV (reference sequence). This CDR3 reads CASSDTGYAGNTIYF. The DNA for the CDR3 is TGTGCCAGCAGTGATACAGGGTACGCTGGAAACACCATATATTTT.

This clonotype has only a few counts. The chain links TRBV20-1 to TRBJ2-3; D gene ambiguous. V lost 6 bases, J lost 1 base, and 11 bases lay in between. The CDR3 consists of 13 residues. CDR1 and CDR2 (germline): DFQATT, SNEGSKA (reference sequence). CDR3 coding DNA: TGCAGTGCCCCAGATCGGGGCACAGATACGCAGTATTTT. It is translated as CSAPDRGTDTQYF.

V and J are TRBV20-1 and TRBJ2-7; 11 bases agree with TRBD2. This CDR3 is 16 amino acids long. Germline values: CDR1 DFQATT, CDR2 SNEGSKA (reference sequence). J was trimmed by 1 base and V by 3 bases; bases with no gene match: 8. As DNA, the CDR3 is TGCAGTGCTAGGTACCTTCCTAGCGGGAGGTCCTACGAGCAGTACTTC. Amino acid sequence: CSARYLPSGRSYEQYF.

The table lists this clonotype with many counts. CDR3 residues: CASSSSGGANEQFF. The DNA of the CDR3 is TGTGCCAGCAGTTCGAGCGGGGGTGCGAATGAGCAGTTCTTC. The chain joins TRBV27 to TRBJ2-1; 8 positions agree with TRBD2. Germline loops: CDR1 MNHEY, CDR2 SMNVEV (reference sequence). J gave up 7 bases and V 4 bases, and 6 bases lay outside the gene matches. The CDR3 extends over 14 amino acids.

This clonotype was seen at least ten times. The genes are TRBV6-1 and TRBJ1-4; D is ambiguous. Germline CDR1 and CDR2: MNHNS and SASEGT. V shed 6 bases and J shed 4 bases, with 15 bases lying between them. The CDR3 is 15 residues long. CDR3 in DNA: TGTGCCAGCAGACTCTCGACCGGTATTAATGAAAAACTGTTTTTT. As protein: CASRLSTGINEKLFF.

Here the CDR3 reads CASSLVDREIPGELFF. The CDR3 DNA is TGTGCCAGCAGCTTAGTTGACAGGGAGATACCCGGGGAGCTGTTTTTT. The genes are TRBV7-8 and TRBJ2-2, with 7 bases that match TRBD1. Germline values: CDR1 SGHVS, CDR2 FQNEAQ. The trim removed 1 base at V and 6 bases at J, leaving 8 bases unmatched. The CDR3 has 16 residues.

This sequence joins TRBV28 and TRBJ2-5; a possible D gene is TRBD2 (5 bases). V lost 6 bases and J 7 bases, leaving 18 bases between the germline ends. The V gene's germline CDR1 is MDHEN and CDR2 SYDVKM. The CDR3 is made up of 14 amino acids. CDR3 amino acids: CASRPPGLALTQYF. The CDR3 nucleotides are TGTGCCAGCAGGCCGCCCGGGCTAGCATTGACCCAGTACTTC.

This clonotype was seen only a few times. This chain uses TRBV3-1 with TRBJ2-5; D is uncertain. V was trimmed by 0 bases and J by 7 bases, leaving 6 bases between them. The CDR3 runs to 12 residues. Looked up from germline, CDR1 is LGHDT and CDR2 is YNNKEL (reference sequence). The CDR3 DNA sequence: TGTGCCAGCAGCCAAGACGAACGGACCCAGTACTTC. It specifies CASSQDERTQYF.

The rearrangement uses TRBV10-3 and TRBJ2-1, with 16 bases that match TRBD2. The CDR3 is made up of 15 amino acids. The junction had 4 bases not matched to a gene; V was cut back by 7 bases and J by 7 bases. Germline V gives CDR1 ENHRY, CDR2 SYGVKD. CDR3 sequence (DNA): TGTGCCATCAAAGGGACTAGCGGGGGGGCGAATGAGCAGTTCTTC. This encodes CAIKGTSGGANEQFF.

The chain recombines TRBV2 with TRBJ2-1; the D is unclear. Looked up from germline, CDR1 is SNHLY and CDR2 is FYNNEI. Trimming took off 2 bases at V and 2 bases at J, with 7 bases between the two ends. This CDR3 spans 14 amino acids. CDR3 loop: CASSERQPYNEQFF. The CDR3, as DNA: TGTGCCAGCAGTGAAAGGCAACCCTACAATGAGCAGTTCTTC.

There are many counts of this clonotype. The chain couples TRBV5-1 to TRBJ1-2; TRBD1 agrees at 8 bases. The CDR3 spans 15 residues. The V and J ends lost 1 base and 5 bases, in that order; junction bases with no gene match: 7. Per the germline V gene, CDR1 is SGHRS and CDR2 is YFSETQ. The CDR3 protein is CASSLSSGQGYGYTF. As DNA, the CDR3 is TGCGCCAGCAGCTTGTCAAGCGGACAGGGTTATGGCTACACCTTC.

At least ten counts were recorded for this clonotype. This rearrangement joins TRBV12-3 or TRBV12-4 to TRBJ2-5, with D hard to call. V was shortened by 1 base and J by 2 bases, with 8 bases between the two germline ends. The CDR3 totals 14 residues. CDR3 coding DNA: TGTGCCAGCAGTTTAGGGTTCAGTCAAGAGACCCAGTACTTC. Its protein product is CASSLGFSQETQYF.

The V gene is TRBV6-2 or TRBV6-3, the J gene TRBJ1-5; 10 bases align to TRBD1. V trimming: 5 bases; J trimming: 6 bases; junction bases outside the gene matches: 4. Germline-derived CDR1 and CDR2 are MNHEY and SVGEGT. CDR3 size: 14 residues. CDR3: CASSRQGASQPQHF. As DNA, the CDR3 is TGTGCCAGCAGTCGACAGGGGGCAAGTCAGCCCCAGCATTTT.

The table lists this clonotype with a few counts. V usage is TRBV28 and J usage is TRBJ2-3; D is possibly TRBD1 or TRBD2 (5 bases each). Trimming shortened V by 5 bases and J by 4 bases, and 19 bases separated the two germline ends. The germline CDR1 and CDR2 sequences are MDHEN and SYDVKM. The CDR3 is 16 amino acids. For the CDR3, the DNA is TGTGCCAGCAGTCCGAGGCGTGGGAGAGGGGCAGATACGCAGTATTTT. Translating it yields CASSPRRGRGADTQYF.

CDR3: CASRDEAGTARRTQYF. In DNA, the CDR3 is TGTGCCAGCAGAGACGAAGCCGGGACCGCGCGAAGGACGCAGTATTTT. The V gene is TRBV6-2 or TRBV6-3, the J gene TRBJ2-3; D possibly matches TRBD1 or TRBD2 (5 bases each). V gave up 6 bases and J gave up 9 bases, with 25 bases separating them. CDR1 is MNHEY and CDR2 is SVGEGT in the germline V gene. The CDR3 runs 16 residues.

The V call is TRBV20-1, the J call TRBJ2-5; 10 nucleotides line up with TRBD1. With 6 bases clipped from V and 2 bases from J, the junction kept 3 bases outside the gene matches. This CDR3 spans 13 amino acids. Germline CDR1 is DFQATT and CDR2 is SNEGSKA (reference sequence). The DNA of the CDR3 is TGCAGTGCATCGGGACAGGGGCAAGAGACCCAGTACTTC. Translated: CSASGQGQETQYF.

The chain has TRBV7-9 and TRBJ2-5; D remains unclear. From germline, CDR1 is SEHNR and CDR2 FQNEAQ (reference sequence). V lost 3 bases and J lost 4, with 15 bases in between. This CDR3 comprises 15 residues. The CDR3 DNA sequence: TGTGCCAGCAGCTTCAGCATTATAGCAGGAGAGACCCAGTACTTC. Residues: CASSFSIIAGETQYF.

This clonotype was seen many times. This sequence joins TRBV7-9 and TRBJ2-1; no clear D. Germline CDR1 is SEHNR and CDR2 is FQNEAQ (reference sequence). V was clipped by 5 bases and J by 2 bases, with 13 bases between them. There are 15 residues in the CDR3. In nucleotides, the CDR3 is TGTGCCAGCAGCAACACTTACACTCCCTACAATGAGCAGTTCTTC. Its translation is CASSNTYTPYNEQFF.

V gene TRBV4-1 combines with J gene TRBJ2-1; 8 nucleotides align to TRBD1. The trim removed 3 bases at V and 8 bases at J, leaving 9 bases unmatched. Germline values: CDR1 MGHRA, CDR2 YSYEKL. The CDR3 spans 15 residues. The CDR3 here is CASSQQDREGDEQFF. CDR3 nucleotide sequence: TGCGCCAGCAGCCAGCAGGACAGGGAAGGGGATGAGCAGTTCTTC.

The chain couples TRBV5-1 to TRBJ2-1; 7 nucleotides align to TRBD2. This CDR3 has 15 residues. V shed 1 base, J shed 5 bases, and the junction held 6 bases outside the gene matches. Germline loops: CDR1 SGHRS, CDR2 YFSETQ. CDR3 nucleotide sequence: TGCGCCAGCAGCTTGCCCGGCGGGGGACACAATGAGCAGTTCTTC. It codes for CASSLPGGGHNEQFF.

The table lists this clonotype with many counts. The V and J genes are TRBV5-5 and TRBJ2-1, with D perhaps matching TRBD2 (6 bases). Trimming removed 0 bases from V and 4 bases from J, with 11 bases in between. This CDR3 has 15 residues. CDR1 and CDR2 (germline): SGHKS, YYEKEE (reference sequence). The DNA for the CDR3 is TGTGCCAGCAGCTTGGGGGGGACTCCATACAATGAGCAGTTCTTC. Protein: CASSLGGTPYNEQFF.

This clonotype has more than one count but fewer than ten. The rearrangement links TRBV7-2 to TRBJ2-5; 10 bases line up with TRBD2. V shed 5 bases, J shed 4 bases, and the junction held 13 bases outside the gene matches. The length of the CDR3 is 17 residues. Germline V gives CDR1 SGHTA, CDR2 FQGNSA. Here the CDR3 reads CASSHHSSGGSRETQYF. The CDR3 bases are TGTGCCAGCAGCCACCACTCTAGCGGGGGCTCGAGAGAGACCCAGTACTTC. Together with reference TRBV7-2 and TRBJ2-5, the CDR3 gives the full variable domain: GAGVSQSPSNKVTEKGKDVELRCDPISGHTALYWYRQSLGQGLEFLIYFQGNSAPDKSGLPSDRFSAERTGGSVSTLTIQRTQQEDSAVYLCASSHHSSGGSRETQYFGPGTRLLVL.

There are a few counts of this clonotype. The chain links TRBV6-4 to TRBJ2-1; 9 positions match TRBD2. CDR3 length equals 16 residues. The J segment lost 2 bases and the V segment lost 3 bases, leaving 5 bases of the junction unmatched. The germline gives CDR1 MRHNA, CDR2 SNTAGT. The CDR3 DNA reads TGTGCCAGCAGTGATAGGAGACTAGCGGCCTACAATGAGCAGTTCTTC. It yields the protein CASSDRRLAAYNEQFF.

The chain's CDR3 is CASSLGTEATNEKLFF. Written as DNA, the CDR3 is TGTGCCAGCAGCCTCGGGACAGAGGCAACTAATGAAAAACTGTTTTTT. J is TRBJ1-4 and V is TRBV5-8; 7 nucleotides match TRBD1. Trimming removed 4 bases from V and 0 bases from J; junction bases left unmatched: 6. The germline CDR1 and CDR2 sequences are SGHTS and YDEGEE. The CDR3 sequence is 16 residues long.

At least ten counts were recorded for this clonotype. This chain joins TRBV4-1 and TRBJ1-1; 7 bases line up with TRBD1. Germline-derived CDR1 and CDR2 are MGHRA and YSYEKL. The CDR3 is 18 amino acids. Trimming took 1 base from V and 5 from J; bases not matched to a gene: 16. The CDR3 sequence is CASSQGPQGRSVGTEAFF. The CDR3, as DNA: TGCGCCAGCAGCCAAGGCCCACAGGGGAGGTCGGTTGGAACTGAAGCTTTCTTT.

This clonotype was counted a few times. The chain is built from TRBV27 and TRBJ2-7; TRBD2 agrees at 14 bases. Germline-derived CDR1 and CDR2 are MNHEY and SMNVEV (reference sequence). CDR3 size: 14 residues. The V segment lost 5 bases and the J segment 6 bases; nucleotides outside the gene matches: 3. The CDR3, as DNA: TGTGCCAGCAGTATGACTAGCGGGAGGGCCGAGCAGTACTTC. This sequence encodes CASSMTSGRAEQYF.

This chain joins TRBV20-1 and TRBJ2-7; 7 bases map to TRBD1. The germline V gene encodes CDR1 DFQATT and CDR2 SNEGSKA (reference sequence). J gave up 2 bases and V 1 base, and 5 bases lay outside the gene matches. The CDR3 has 14 residues. The CDR3 is CSARAGGHPYEQYF. CDR3 DNA sequence: TGCAGTGCTAGAGCAGGGGGACACCCCTACGAGCAGTACTTC.

CDR3 loop: CASSQDWGANTEAFF. In nucleotides, the CDR3 is TGCGCCAGCAGCCAAGATTGGGGGGCGAACACTGAAGCTTTCTTT. V is TRBV4-3 and J is TRBJ1-1; a weak D match, TRBD1 (6 bases). V lost 0 bases and J lost 1, with 9 bases in between. Germline V gene lookup returns CDR1 LGHNA and CDR2 YSLEER. The CDR3 has 15 amino acids.

This clonotype was detected a few times. This chain connects TRBV12-3 or TRBV12-4 to TRBJ2-1; D possibly corresponds to TRBD1 (5 bases). V was trimmed by 4 bases and J by 6 bases, leaving 19 bases between them. The CDR3 contains 16 residues. CDR3 DNA sequence: TGTGCCAGCAGTTACACGACAGCTTTACCGTTCAATGAGCAGTTCTTC. This codes for CASSYTTALPFNEQFF.

The table lists this clonotype with many counts. This chain uses TRBV20-1 with TRBJ1-6; no reliable D call. Germline lookup yields CDR1 DFQATT and CDR2 SNEGSKA (reference sequence). The CDR3 covers 14 residues. V shed 0 bases and J shed 10 bases, with 13 bases lying between them. The CDR3 loop reads CSARDPQVWSPLHF. The CDR3 DNA reads as TGCAGTGCTAGAGATCCCCAGGTGTGGTCACCCCTCCACTTT.